Following are 25 T cell receptor beta chains from one sample sequenced in a study of CD8 T cells in Susac syndrome. The authors reverse transcribed roughly 0.5 to 1 ug RNA with random hexamers. TCRdb processed the immunoSEQ multiplex PCR reads anew with MiXCR; each CDR3 protein has one entry. The sample yields some 180,000 distinct CDR3 sequences, about 91% seen once. What was sequenced was CD4+ T cells from PBMCs. The receptors come from a human donor with Susac syndrome.

This rearrangement joins TRBV19 to TRBJ1-1; the D gene is possibly TRBD1 (6 bases). This CDR3 contains 13 residues. Trimming shortened V by 5 bases and J by 6 bases, and 13 bases separated the two germline ends. From germline, CDR1 is LNHDA and CDR2 SQIVND (reference sequence). DNA of the CDR3: TGTGCCAGTAGTTTACAGGGTTATGCTGAAGCTTTCTTT. It codes for CASSLQGYAEAFF.

The chain recombines TRBV20-1 with TRBJ1-2; TRBD1 might be the D (6 bases). Germline V CDR1 and CDR2: DFQATT, SNEGSKA (reference sequence). Trimming cost V 0 bases and J 8 bases, with 22 bases left between them. The CDR3 totals 16 residues. CDR3 residues: CSAREISFPGGSGYTF. Here the CDR3 DNA reads TGCAGTGCTAGAGAAATAAGTTTCCCGGGGGGCTCGGGCTACACCTTC.

V usage is TRBV10-1 and J usage is TRBJ2-3; D perhaps matches TRBD2 (5 bases). V gave up 4 bases and J gave up 3 bases, with 11 bases separating them. From germline, CDR1 is WNHNN and CDR2 SYGVQD (reference sequence). This CDR3 region has 14 residues. The DNA of the CDR3 is TGCGCCAGCAGTGCGCGGACTCTGACAGATACGCAGTATTTT. This translates into CASSARTLTDTQYF.

The J gene is TRBJ2-2, the V gene TRBV12-3 or TRBV12-4, with TRBD1 matching 12 bases. J was trimmed by 5 bases and V by 5 bases; bases with no gene match: 6. This CDR3 comprises 16 residues. The CDR3 nucleotides read TGTGCCAGCAGTCTTTGGGGACAGGGGGCGACCGGGGAGCTGTTTTTT. Protein sequence: CASSLWGQGATGELFF.

The V and J genes are TRBV28 and TRBJ2-3, with TRBD1 as a possible D gene (5 bases). CDR1 is MDHEN, CDR2 SYDVKM, per germline. The length of the CDR3 is 13 residues. Trimming removed 5 bases from V and 6 bases from J, with 12 bases in between. The CDR3 loop is CASSDSSVDTQYF. In DNA, the CDR3 is TGTGCCAGCAGTGACAGCTCCGTCGATACGCAGTATTTT.

The rearrangement uses TRBV6-5 and TRBJ2-2; the match to TRBD1 covers 7 bases. The ends lost 3 bases at V and 6 bases at J; junction bases unmatched: 13. The CDR3 length is 17 residues. The germline V gene has CDR1 MNHEY and CDR2 SVGAGI. The CDR3 DNA reads TGTGCCAGCAGTTATTTTGTTCCAGGGGGAAGATCCGGGGAGCTGTTTTTT. Its translation: CASSYFVPGGRSGELFF.

J is TRBJ2-7 and V is TRBV12-3 or TRBV12-4; 16 bases align to TRBD2. This CDR3 spans 16 amino acids. The V and J ends lost 5 bases and 4 bases, in that order; junction bases with no gene match: 5. The CDR3 sequence: CASSPGLAGGPYEQYF. The CDR3 DNA is TGTGCCAGCAGTCCGGGACTAGCGGGGGGGCCATACGAGCAGTACTTC.

This chain uses TRBV10-3 with TRBJ2-2, with 7 bases identical to TRBD1. Germline trimming cut 10 bases from V and 3 bases from J; bases unmatched to any gene: 5. The CDR3 contains 13 residues. Germline CDR1 reads ENHRY; CDR2 reads SYGVKD. This CDR3 reads CASRTGDTGELFF. In DNA form, the CDR3 reads TGTGCCAGCAGAACAGGGGACACCGGGGAGCTGTTTTTT.

J is TRBJ1-5 and V is TRBV12-3 or TRBV12-4, with 7 bases that match TRBD1. This CDR3 has 13 amino acids. V gave up 6 bases and J gave up 7 bases; unmatched junction bases: 6. The CDR3 loop reads CASSTDRDQPQHF. For the CDR3, the DNA is TGTGCCAGCAGCACCGACAGGGACCAGCCCCAGCATTTT.

This clonotype was seen once. This chain joins TRBV24-1 and TRBJ1-2; D not certain. This CDR3 has 14 amino acids. V lost 3 bases and J lost 4, with 11 bases in between. Germline assignment: CDR1 KGHDR and CDR2 SFDVKD. The CDR3 is CATSDREASYGYTF. The CDR3 DNA is TGTGCCACCAGTGATCGGGAAGCCTCCTATGGCTACACCTTC.

The chain links TRBV18 to TRBJ2-5, with D possibly matching TRBD2 (6 bases). The germline gives CDR1 KGHSH, CDR2 LQKENI. The CDR3 sequence is 16 residues long. V was pared by 2 bases and J by 1 base, with 14 bases between. The CDR3 sequence is CASSPGVRDFQETQYF. Here the CDR3 DNA reads TGTGCCAGCTCACCAGGCGTCAGGGACTTCCAAGAGACCCAGTACTTC.

The chain uses TRBV20-1 and TRBJ2-1; TRBD1 matches at 7 bases. This CDR3 has 13 residues. The V segment lost 4 bases and the J segment 7 bases; nucleotides outside the gene matches: 7. Germline V gives CDR1 DFQATT, CDR2 SNEGSKA (reference sequence). In nucleotides, the CDR3 is TGCAGTGCTACTAGGGACAGCGGTAATGAGCAGTTCTTC. Its protein product is CSATRDSGNEQFF.

The chain couples TRBV15 to TRBJ2-5, with TRBD2 identical over 9 bases. J gave up 5 bases and V 6 bases, and 10 bases lay outside the gene matches. The germline gives CDR1 LNHNV, CDR2 YYDKDF (reference sequence). This CDR3 spans 15 amino acids. CDR3 in amino acids: CATSRSSGRSETQYF. The CDR3 nucleotides read TGTGCCACCAGTAGAAGTAGCGGGAGATCTGAGACCCAGTACTTC.

The rearrangement uses TRBV9 and TRBJ2-2, with D possibly called TRBD1 or TRBD2 (5 bases each). The germline CDR1 and CDR2 sequences are SGDLS and YYNGEE. CDR3 size: 15 residues. Trimming cost V 4 bases and J 0 bases, with 10 bases left between them. The DNA of the CDR3 is TGTGCCAGCAGCCCTGGGACCACGAACACCGGGGAGCTGTTTTTT. Amino acid sequence: CASSPGTTNTGELFF.

The table lists this clonotype with a count of one. The chain employs TRBV5-1 and TRBJ1-1, with 9 bases that match TRBD1. The CDR3 extends over 17 amino acids. The germline V gene encodes CDR1 SGHRS and CDR2 YFSETQ. After removal of 0 bases from V and 11 bases from J, the junction contained 17 bases not matched to a gene. The CDR3 here is CASSLGLGQQGAEHAFF. The CDR3 DNA reads as TGCGCCAGCAGCTTGGGTTTGGGACAACAGGGGGCTGAACATGCTTTCTTT.

The CDR3 nucleotides are TGTGCCAGCAGTCTTTCACAGGGGGCGTATGGCTACACCTTC. Its translation: CASSLSQGAYGYTF. The rearrangement uses TRBV13 and TRBJ1-2; 9 bases map to TRBD1. The CDR3 sequence is 14 residues long. Germline trimming cut 6 bases from V and 5 bases from J; bases unmatched to any gene: 7. Germline CDR1 is PRHDT and CDR2 is FYEKMQ (reference sequence).

V and J are TRBV7-9 and TRBJ2-7; D might be TRBD1 (5 bases). Germline V lookup: CDR1 SEHNR, CDR2 FQNEAQ (reference sequence). The V end lost 7 bases, the J end lost 4 bases, and 11 bases lay between the germline ends. The CDR3 runs 12 residues. The CDR3 protein is CASTPQGYEQYF. In DNA, the CDR3 is TGTGCCAGCACCCCGCAGGGATACGAGCAGTACTTC.

In nucleotides, the CDR3 is TGTGCCAGCAGCCAAGCGTTAGTCGGGCTCTCTGGAAACACCATATATTTT. Its translation is CASSQALVGLSGNTIYF. The rearrangement links TRBV4-2 to TRBJ1-3; D uncertain. The CDR3 is 17 residues long. Trimming took 1 base from V and 0 from J, leaving 13 bases between them. Germline CDR1 reads LGHNA; CDR2 reads YNFKEQ.

V gene TRBV28 combines with J gene TRBJ2-7, with D tentatively TRBD2 (5 bases). CDR3 length: 15 residues. Germline CDR1 reads MDHEN; CDR2 reads SYDVKM. V was trimmed by 2 bases and J by 5 bases, leaving 16 bases between them. In nucleotides, the CDR3 is TGTGCCAGCAGTTTAAGAGGTCCGGGAATCGACGAGCAGTACTTC. It specifies CASSLRGPGIDEQYF.

The rearrangement links TRBV4-1 to TRBJ1-1; D unresolved. From germline, CDR1 is MGHRA and CDR2 YSYEKL. CDR3 length: 14 residues. The germline V and J ends were trimmed by 0 bases and 1 base, with 6 bases remaining between them. The CDR3 region has the DNA TGCGCCAGCAGCCAAGATCATGCGAACACTGAAGCTTTCTTT. Residues: CASSQDHANTEAFF.

This rearrangement joins TRBV3-1 to TRBJ2-1, with a possible D match to TRBD2 (6 bases). This CDR3 contains 15 residues. V lost 1 base and J lost 3, with 10 bases in between. The germline CDR1 and CDR2 sequences are LGHDT and YNNKEL (reference sequence). The CDR3 is CASSQAGVLYNEQFF. DNA for the CDR3: TGTGCCAGCAGCCAAGCGGGAGTTCTCTACAATGAGCAGTTCTTC.

The chain has TRBV20-1 and TRBJ1-1; 9 positions agree with TRBD1. The CDR3 is made up of 15 amino acids. V trimming: 2 bases; J trimming: 1 base; junction bases outside the gene matches: 5. CDR1 and CDR2 from the germline V gene are DFQATT and SNEGSKA (reference sequence). This CDR3 reads CSARRPGQGNTEAFF. CDR3 DNA sequence: TGCAGTGCTAGACGGCCGGGACAGGGGAACACTGAAGCTTTCTTT.

This chain links TRBV29-1 with TRBJ2-7; 13 nucleotides match TRBD2. V trimming: 1 base; J trimming: 6 bases; junction bases outside the gene matches: 12. The germline CDR1 and CDR2 sequences are SQVTM and ANQGSEA. This CDR3 comprises 17 residues. CDR3 sequence (DNA): TGCAGCGTTGAAGGGACTAGCGGGAGTCTTGGGGGTAGCGAGCAGTACTTC. Protein product: CSVEGTSGSLGGSEQYF.

This clonotype occurred once. The V and J genes are TRBV20-1 and TRBJ1-2; D gene uncertain. The CDR3 length is 13 residues. Germline CDR1 DFQATT, CDR2 SNEGSKA (reference sequence). The V and J ends lost 5 bases and 5 bases respectively, with 15 bases between them. The CDR3 DNA is TGCAGTGCTTCTCAGGATCGGTCTTATGGCTACACCTTC. This gives the protein CSASQDRSYGYTF.

The J gene is TRBJ2-2, the V gene TRBV6-5, with a tentative D call TRBD2 (5 bases). This CDR3 contains 15 residues. V dropped 0 bases and J dropped 5 bases, with 10 bases sitting between them. CDR1 MNHEY and CDR2 SVGAGI come from the germline V gene. The CDR3 reads CASSYSIGNTGELFF. In DNA form, the CDR3 reads TGTGCCAGCAGTTACTCGATCGGGAATACCGGGGAGCTGTTTTTT.